This T cell receptor (beta chain) was sequenced for a study of CD8+ T cells in alopecia areata (dated by TCRdb to the late 2010s). A note on the overall study: Treated patients were enrolled in an open-label pilot trial of oral tofacitinib at 5 to 10 mg twice daily for moderate-to-severe alopecia areata. Patients received tofacitinib for 6 to 18 months and were then followed off drug for 6 months to check for delayed response and recurrence. The study used high-throughput TCRbeta sequencing to examine T cell clonal expansion in alopecia areata, in both the C3H/HeJ mouse model and human patients. In humans, TCRbeta sequencing was performed on scalp tissue and on sorted CD4+ and CD8+ peripheral blood T cells from healthy controls and from patients with patchy or totalis/universalis alopecia areata. Tofacitinib-treated patients had biopsies at baseline and at 4 and 24 weeks of treatment, with a later scalp biopsy in several patients. Scalp clonality was compared across normal scalp (n=4), patchy alopecia areata scalp (n=8), and alopecia totalis/universalis scalp (n=8). RNA came from the PAXgene miRNA kit for fixed scalp, the miRNeasy kit for PBMCs, and the RNeasy kit for mouse skin. immunoSEQ multiplex PCR using 35 Vbeta forward primers and 13 Jbeta reverse primers was used to amplify TCRbeta CDR3 regions.

This clone came up a few times. Its antigen is not yet known. The input lacks base qualities; no much larger clone sits a single base away. Taken with the paper, the label for time point translates to: baseline before oral tofacitinib. From alopecia areata patients, peripheral blood was collected along with lesional scalp punch biopsies. After PBMCs were isolated by density centrifugation and stained for CD3, CD4 and CD8, a FACSAria was used to sort CD4+ and CD8+ T cells. Paper-wide results and their limitations: Scalp TCR repertoire analysis is complicated because resident alphabeta T cells in normal human skin are also sequenced, whereas mouse skin is dominated by gammadelta T cells. Shared TCR sequences between patients were less evident than in mice, which may be partly attributable to HLA diversity in the patient population. Compared with normal scalp, lesional scalp had higher clonality and more expanded CD8+ clones, particularly in alopecia totalis/universalis, a pattern that suggests antigenic drive.

Library method: the immunoSEQ multiplex PCR assay. RNA was extracted from all samples and reverse transcribed into cDNA as template for TCR sequencing. First-strand cDNA was synthesized using SuperScript III with a 2:1 mix of oligo-dT and random hexamers. Amplification bias was assessed with a synthetic immune receptor repertoire, and residual bias was removed computationally. The authors' analysis ran thus. Raw reads were preprocessed for error removal, and CDR3 was defined according to IMGT conventions as running from the conserved cysteine to phenylalanine. Clonality was computed as 1 minus the Shannon entropy, with the entropy normalized by log2 of the number of productive unique TCRs. Whether each scalp clone was CD4 or CD8 was inferred by checking scalp TCRbeta sequences against the CD4 and CD8 repertoires from sorted blood. Here the immuneACCESS table is served through TCRdb, limited to in-frame sequences with V and J called. Missing clones are a known gap in these copies; in checked studies unresolved V genes cover under half, and the rest lacks a known reason. Clone size and V and J calls were adopted from that table, with D and trimming inferred from the DNA. In this sample the table shows some 180,000 clones, almost 65% of which occur a single time. The ten largest clonotypes hold over 1.5% of the sample.

The germline V gene yields SGHTA for CDR1 and FQGNSA for CDR2. The CDR3 sequence holds 14 residues, the cysteine and phenylalanine included. Solely the CDR3 DNA is kept, with 42 bases framed from the first base. V loses 5 bases at its end and J loses 5 bases; junction bases beyond the gene matches: 7. This specimen was CD4+ T cells sorted from blood, taken at week 0. The clonotype was recovered from a human donor with alopecia areata. Rearrangement joined TRBV7-2 to TRBJ1-1; 8 bases in the junction line up with TRBD1. CDR3 protein: CASSPIGQGTEAFF. The nucleotides read TGTGCCAGCAGCCCAATTGGACAGGGAACTGAAGCTTTCTTT.